The 24 T cell receptor beta chains below all came from one sample that was sequenced in a study of beta chain features in type 1 diabetes. Study conclusions and caveats: Moderate yet significant TCRB CDR3 shortening was seen in Type 1 diabetes patients in all four CD4+ subsets.

Reverse transcription of all isolated RNA meant that expressed TCRB transcripts were sequenced. Sequenced by immunoSEQ multiplex PCR; TCRdb stores in-frame clones only, minus some. The data hold some 120,000 clones, with 17% observed a single time. Their recognized antigens are unknown. Material for sequencing was central memory CD4+ T cells from blood. These receptors originate from a man younger than 35 with type 1 diabetes.

The chain links TRBV30 to TRBJ2-7; a possible D gene is TRBD1 (5 bases). Germline CDR1 is GTSNPN and CDR2 is SVGIG (reference sequence). The V and J ends lost 7 bases and 3 bases respectively, with 13 bases between them. CDR3 length: 12 residues. CDR3 DNA: TGTGCCTTGACCCAGGGCTTCTACGAGCAGTACTTC. Its protein is CALTQGFYEQYF.

The gene calls are TRBV13 and TRBJ1-2; D is unclear. CDR1 and CDR2 from the germline V gene are PRHDT and FYEKMQ (reference sequence). The V end was cut by 2 bases, the J end by 4 bases, with 11 bases between. The CDR3 extends over 14 amino acids. The CDR3 DNA is TGTGCCAGCAGCTTACTGGGAACGGGCTATGGCTACACCTTC. Protein sequence: CASSLLGTGYGYTF.

DNA for the CDR3: TGCGCCAGCAGCCAAGAAGCTAATCAGCCCCAGCATTTT. It yields the protein CASSQEANQPQHF. The rearrangement joins TRBV4-1 to TRBJ1-5; D remains unclear. With 0 bases removed from V and 4 bases from J, the gap between germline ends came to 4 bases. CDR1 and CDR2 from the germline V gene are MGHRA and YSYEKL. The CDR3 runs 13 residues.

This clone was seen at least ten times. The chain links TRBV28 to TRBJ2-1, with a tentative D call TRBD2 (6 bases). The CDR3 length is 15 residues. Between the trimmed V and J ends, which lost 10 bases and 3 bases, there was a span of 19 bases. Germline V gives CDR1 MDHEN, CDR2 SYDVKM. This CDR3 reads CATTWSRRDYNEQFF. For the CDR3, the DNA is TGTGCCACCACTTGGTCACGGCGGGACTACAATGAGCAGTTCTTC. Variable domain in full (rest from reference TRBV28 and TRBJ2-1): DVKVTQSSRYLVKRTGEKVFLECVQDMDHENMFWYRQDPGLGLRLIYFSYDVKMKEKGDIPEGYSVSREKKERFSLILESASTNQTSMYLCATTWSRRDYNEQFFGPGTRLTVL.

V is TRBV30 and J is TRBJ2-7; 8 bases line up with TRBD2. The CDR3 extends over 15 amino acids. Germline trimming cut 1 base from V and 3 bases from J; bases unmatched to any gene: 8. CDR1 is GTSNPN and CDR2 is SVGIG in the germline V gene (reference sequence). CDR3 nucleotide sequence: TGTGCCTGGAGTGCGCCCGCGGGAGGTGGCTACGAGCAGTACTTC. The encoded protein is CAWSAPAGGGYEQYF.

The chain couples TRBV4-2 to TRBJ2-4; 8 bases line up with TRBD2. Unmatched junction bases numbered 5, after V lost 5 bases and J lost 8 bases. The germline gives CDR1 LGHNA, CDR2 YNFKEQ. This CDR3 spans 13 amino acids. The CDR3 protein is CASSWGLEDIQYF. The DNA for the CDR3 is TGTGCCAGCAGCTGGGGACTAGAGGACATTCAGTACTTC.

This clone was seen at least ten times. The CDR3 region is CASSLQGTSDTQYF. CDR3 DNA: TGTGCCAGCAGTTTACAGGGGACTTCAGATACGCAGTATTTT. This rearrangement joins TRBV28 to TRBJ2-3; either TRBD1 or TRBD2 may fit D (6 bases each). The length of the CDR3 is 14 residues. Deletions cut 2 bases from V and 4 bases from J, with 10 bases between. From germline, CDR1 is MDHEN and CDR2 SYDVKM. Variable domain in full (rest from reference TRBV28 and TRBJ2-3): DVKVTQSSRYLVKRTGEKVFLECVQDMDHENMFWYRQDPGLGLRLIYFSYDVKMKEKGDIPEGYSVSREKKERFSLILESASTNQTSMYLCASSLQGTSDTQYFGPGTRLTVL.

The chain is built from TRBV4-2 and TRBJ2-3; 9 bases match TRBD2. The CDR3 covers 13 residues. CDR1 is LGHNA, CDR2 YNFKEQ, per germline. Trimming took 5 bases from V and 5 from J; bases not matched to a gene: 2. The CDR3 bases are TGTGCCAGCAGCGCGGGGGGGCAAGATACGCAGTATTTT. Its translation: CASSAGGQDTQYF.

This clone occurred a few times. The gene calls are TRBV6-6 and TRBJ2-5; no clear D gene. The CDR3 is 14 amino acids. In germline, CDR1 is MNHNY, CDR2 SVGAGI (reference sequence). Trimming removed 2 bases at V and 5 bases at J, with 12 bases between. CDR3 residues: CASSYGQLFETQYF. Here the CDR3 DNA reads TGTGCCAGCAGTTACGGGCAACTGTTCGAGACCCAGTACTTC.

The chain uses TRBV15 and TRBJ1-2, with 7 bases that match TRBD1. J was trimmed by 4 bases and V by 1 base; bases with no gene match: 6. The germline CDR1 and CDR2 sequences are LNHNV and YYDKDF (reference sequence). This CDR3 contains 15 residues. The CDR3 bases are TGTGCCACCAGCAGAGGGATGGGACAGACCTATGGCTACACCTTC. Its protein is CATSRGMGQTYGYTF.

This clone has a count of ten or more. The rearrangement joins TRBV2 to TRBJ2-4; the D gene could be TRBD1 or TRBD2 (5 bases each). Trimming stripped 10 bases from V and 0 bases from J, with 13 bases between. The CDR3 contains 14 residues. Germline CDR1 SNHLY, CDR2 FYNNEI. This chain's CDR3 is CATRDGSAKNIQYF. The CDR3 bases are TGTGCCACCCGGGACGGCTCAGCCAAAAACATTCAGTACTTC.

The V gene is TRBV7-9, the J gene TRBJ2-7, with D perhaps TRBD2 (5 bases). Trimming shortened V by 6 bases and J by 2 bases, and 17 bases separated the two germline ends. CDR1 and CDR2 (germline): SEHNR, FQNEAQ (reference sequence). The CDR3 spans 15 residues. The CDR3 region is CASSQLGRFPYEQYF. The DNA of the CDR3 is TGTGCCAGCAGTCAACTAGGGAGATTTCCCTACGAGCAGTACTTC. Together with reference TRBV7-9 and TRBJ2-7, the CDR3 gives the full variable domain: DTGVSQNPRHKITKRGQNVTFRCDPISEHNRLYWYRQTLGQGPEFLTYFQNEAQLEKSRLLSDRFSAERPKGSFSTLEIQRTEQGDSAMYLCASSQLGRFPYEQYFGPGTRLTVT.

The chain carries TRBV28 and TRBJ2-1, with D possibly TRBD2 on 5 matching bases. The length of the CDR3 is 16 residues. V dropped 4 bases and J dropped 2 bases, with 15 bases sitting between them. Germline CDR1 reads MDHEN; CDR2 reads SYDVKM. The CDR3, as DNA: TGTGCCAGCAGTTCCGCCGAGGGCGAGGCCTACAATGAGCAGTTCTTC. Its protein is CASSSAEGEAYNEQFF.

This clone showed up many times. V usage is TRBV18 and J usage is TRBJ2-7; perhaps TRBD2 as D (6 bases). Germline CDR1 is KGHSH and CDR2 is LQKENI. The CDR3 runs to 18 residues. Trimming removed 2 bases from V and 4 bases from J, with 24 bases in between. CDR3 sequence: CASSPRISGLQVVYEQYF. DNA for the CDR3: TGTGCCAGCTCACCAAGGATCTCGGGACTTCAGGTTGTGTACGAGCAGTACTTC.

There are a few counts of this clone. The V gene is TRBV30, the J gene TRBJ1-1, with D unresolved. The V gene's germline CDR1 is GTSNPN and CDR2 SVGIG (reference sequence). The CDR3 sequence is 12 residues long. V lost 2 bases and J lost 7, with 11 bases in between. CDR3: CAWSPEGIEAFF. Written as DNA, the CDR3 is TGTGCCTGGAGTCCCGAGGGTATTGAAGCTTTCTTT.

This clone was counted many times. J is TRBJ2-5 and V is TRBV7-3, with D unclear. The CDR3 is 19 residues long. The germline V gene has CDR1 SGHTA and CDR2 FQGTGA. V was trimmed by 0 bases and J by 0 bases, leaving 20 bases between them. CDR3: CASSLTAVSDSQYQETQYF. The CDR3 region has the DNA TGTGCCAGCAGCTTAACGGCCGTCAGTGACTCACAGTACCAAGAGACCCAGTACTTC.

This clone was picked up many times. The chain couples TRBV2 to TRBJ2-1; perhaps TRBD1 as D (7 bases). The germline V gene encodes CDR1 SNHLY and CDR2 FYNNEI. Trimming took off 3 bases at V and 4 bases at J, with 10 bases between the two ends. This CDR3 is built from 14 residues. Here the CDR3 DNA reads TGTGCCAGCAGTGAGCAGGGGGGATACAATGAGCAGTTCTTC. This sequence encodes CASSEQGGYNEQFF.

The CDR3 DNA follows: TGCGCCAGCAGCTTATCAGCGGGGGAGTACAATGAGCAGTTCTTC. The encoded protein is CASSLSAGEYNEQFF. The V and J genes are TRBV5-1 and TRBJ2-1, with 8 bases identical to TRBD2. CDR1 is SGHRS and CDR2 is YFSETQ in the germline V gene. J lost 4 bases, V lost 2 bases, and 5 bases had no gene match. This CDR3 is 15 amino acids long. Supplemented by reference TRBV5-1 and TRBJ2-1, the full variable domain reads KAGVTQTPRYLIKTRGQQVTLSCSPISGHRSVSWYQQTPGQGLQFLFEYFSETQRNKGNFPGRFSGRQFSNSRSEMNVSTLELGDSALYLCASSLSAGEYNEQFFGPGTRLTVL.

V gene TRBV7-9 combines with J gene TRBJ2-7, with unresolved D. V dropped 11 bases and J dropped 3 bases, with 11 bases sitting between them. Germline CDR1 reads SEHNR; CDR2 reads FQNEAQ (reference sequence). There are 11 residues in the CDR3. The CDR3 sequence is CAVAADYEQYF. The CDR3 DNA follows: TGTGCCGTTGCCGCAGACTACGAGCAGTACTTC.

With respect to this clone: Other nucleotide sequences in the sample specify the same CDR3. The J gene is TRBJ2-7, the V gene TRBV9; D is perhaps TRBD2 (7 bases). Trimming left V 0 bases short and J 5 bases short, with 9 bases between. The V gene's germline CDR1 is SGDLS and CDR2 YYNGEE. The CDR3 length is 13 residues. CDR3 coding DNA: TGTGCCAGCAGCGTAGCGGGGGGCCACGAGCAGTACTTC. As protein: CASSVAGGHEQYF.

This clone was seen more than once but under ten times. This chain uses TRBV9 with TRBJ2-5, with TRBD1 matching 7 bases. V shed 4 bases, J shed 3 bases, and the junction held 6 bases outside the gene matches. The V gene's germline CDR1 is SGDLS and CDR2 YYNGEE. This CDR3 is built from 14 residues. CDR3 residues: CASSPHGTEETQYF. CDR3 coding DNA: TGTGCCAGCAGCCCTCATGGGACAGAAGAGACCCAGTACTTC.

The table lists this clone with a few counts. The V call is TRBV29-1, the J call TRBJ2-2, with D perhaps matching TRBD2 (5 bases). V lost 3 bases and J 4 bases, leaving 15 bases between the germline ends. Per the germline V gene, CDR1 is SQVTM and CDR2 is ANQGSEA. This CDR3 region has 15 residues. CDR3 sequence: CSVDERRRGTGELFF. The CDR3 DNA is TGCAGCGTTGACGAGCGACGCCGGGGCACCGGGGAGCTGTTTTTT.

The chain couples TRBV19 to TRBJ2-1; D remains unclear. This CDR3 is 13 amino acids long. Germline lookup yields CDR1 LNHDA and CDR2 SQIVND (reference sequence). Between the trimmed V and J ends, which lost 5 bases and 4 bases, there was a span of 9 bases. As DNA, the CDR3 is TGTGCCAGTAGTGGGCCGGGTTACAATGAGCAGTTCTTC. Translating gives CASSGPGYNEQFF.

This clone was detected a few times. This chain uses TRBV7-2 with TRBJ2-3; D ambiguous. V was pared by 3 bases and J by 5 bases, with 6 bases between. Germline-derived CDR1 and CDR2 are SGHTA and FQGNSA. The CDR3 loop spans 12 amino acids. This CDR3 is CASSFYVDTQYF. The CDR3 DNA is TGTGCCAGCAGCTTTTATGTAGATACGCAGTATTTT.